The rows below give T cell receptor beta chains drawn from one sample of a study of blood T cells in healthy people across ages. TCRdb passed the 5' RACE reads through MiXCR, listing each CDR3 protein once. The data show approximately 1,700,000 distinct CDR3 sequences, roughly two fifths seen once. Material for sequencing was blood. The receptors shown here come from a human donor in good health. Each CDR3 is given with its conserved first and last residue. Fields, in order: V gene, J gene, clone size, D gene, CDR3 protein, CDR3 DNA. A D gene is named only where the DNA matches it firmly. Clone size is shown for a subset of rows, as once, few, many or a class of expanded clone.

V: TRBV29-1; J: TRBJ1-2; size: few; D: .; CDR3: CSVGKGGTIYGYTF; DNA: TGCAGCGTTGGTAAGGGCGGGACAATCTATGGCTACACCTTC
V: TRBV29-1; J: TRBJ2-5; size: .; D: .; CDR3: CSVASGAKETQYF; DNA: TGCAGCGTTGCTTCGGGGGCTAAAGAGACCCAGTACTTC
V: TRBV4-2; J: TRBJ1-5; size: .; D: .; CDR3: CASSQEERDQPQHF; DNA: TGTGCCAGCAGCCAAGAGGAAAGGGATCAGCCCCAGCATTTT
V: TRBV5-1; J: TRBJ2-1; size: .; D: TRBD2; CDR3: CASSLGNLAGRNEQFF; DNA: TGCGCCAGCAGCTTGGGGAATCTAGCGGGGAGGAATGAGCAGTTCTTC
V: TRBV9; J: TRBJ2-7; size: .; D: TRBD1; CDR3: CASSVGSGTDTYEQYF; DNA: TGTGCCAGCAGCGTAGGATCAGGGACAGACACCTACGAGCAGTACTTC
V: TRBV12-3/TRBV12-4; J: TRBJ2-3; size: .; D: .; CDR3: CASRLAPWDTQYF; DNA: TGTGCCAGCAGGTTAGCGCCGTGGGATACGCAGTATTTT
V: TRBV15; J: TRBJ1-2; size: .; D: .; CDR3: CATSRLEKDAGYTF; DNA: TGTGCCACCAGCAGACTAGAGAAGGACGCTGGCTACACCTTC
V: TRBV7-2; J: TRBJ1-3; size: .; D: .; CDR3: CASSRGLGDHGGNTIYF; DNA: TGTGCCAGCAGCCGGGGGCTCGGAGATCACGGGGGAAACACCATATATTTT
V: TRBV29-1; J: TRBJ2-5; size: .; D: TRBD2; CDR3: CSVEATSGAVTQYF; DNA: TGCAGCGTTGAAGCGACTAGCGGGGCGGTGACCCAGTACTTC
V: TRBV18; J: TRBJ2-4; size: .; D: .; CDR3: CASSPIGAKNIQYF; DNA: TGTGCCAGCTCACCCATAGGGGCCAAAAACATTCAGTACTTC
V: TRBV4-2; J: TRBJ2-1; size: .; D: TRBD2; CDR3: CASSQKQYLAGASSYNEQFF; DNA: TGTGCCAGCAGCCAAAAGCAGTATCTAGCGGGGGCCAGCTCCTACAATGAGCAGTTCTTC
V: TRBV6-5; J: TRBJ1-6; size: .; D: .; CDR3: CASSFNRDNSPLHF; DNA: TGTGCCAGCAGTTTTAACAGAGATAATTCACCCCTCCACTTT
V: TRBV12-3/TRBV12-4; J: TRBJ2-5; size: once; D: .; CDR3: CASSLSGTVKEQYF; DNA: TGTGCCAGCAGCCTCTCCGGGACGGTTAAAGAGCAGTACTTC
V: TRBV2; J: TRBJ1-4; size: .; D: .; CDR3: CASGDWGRGEKLFF; DNA: TGTGCCAGCGGGGACTGGGGGAGGGGGGAAAAACTGTTTTTT
V: TRBV9; J: TRBJ1-2; size: .; D: TRBD1; CDR3: CASTLTGRKYTF; DNA: TGTGCCAGCACCTTGACAGGGAGAAAGTACACCTTC
V: TRBV5-6; J: TRBJ1-1; size: .; D: TRBD1; CDR3: CAGSERQGWNTKAFF; DNA: TGTGCCGGCAGCGAACGACAGGGGTGGAACACTAAAGCTTTCTTT
V: TRBV4-3; J: TRBJ2-1; size: few; D: .; CDR3: CASSPSWGTQHYNEQFF; DNA: TGCGCCAGCAGCCCCTCATGGGGGACTCAACACTACAATGAGCAGTTCTTC
V: TRBV7-2; J: TRBJ2-1; size: .; D: TRBD2; CDR3: CASSFTFLAGGYNEQFF; DNA: TGTGCCAGCAGCTTCACCTTTTTAGCGGGGGGATACAATGAGCAGTTCTTC